The clone carrying this T cell receptor (beta chain) has more than one count but fewer than ten. Its antigen is unknown. The sample is drawn from a study of beta chain features in type 1 diabetes. The CDR3 sequence is 14 residues long. V was cut by 1 base and J by 7 bases, with 10 bases left in between. Germline CDR1 is MNHNY and CDR2 is SVGAGI (reference sequence). Isolated RNA was reverse transcribed in full, so expressed TCRB transcripts were sequenced. Clones were sequenced by immunoSEQ multiplex PCR, and TCRdb holds only the in-frame ones, with some missing. This table has some 640,000 clones, around 15% appearing once. General study points: There was a moderate but significant shortening of TCRB CDR3s in all four CD4+ subsets of Type 1 diabetes patients.

Sequencing input: naive CD4+ T cells from blood. This chain connects TRBV6-6 to TRBJ2-2; the D is unclear. This receptor was obtained from a man younger than 35 with type 1 diabetes. CDR3 region: CASSYLANDGELFF. The DNA of the CDR3 is TGTGCCAGCAGTTACTTGGCGAACGACGGGGAGCTGTTTTTT.